The 17 T cell receptor beta chains below come from one sample, sequenced in a study of T cell responses to AZD1222 COVID-19 vaccine. Libraries were prepared by immunoSEQ multiplex PCR; TCRdb keeps only in-frame clonotypes and omits some of them. The repertoire consists of around 160,000 clones, with about 92% occurring once and the leading ten covering around 1.9%. The sequences come from peripheral blood, collected on day 0 of AZD1222 vaccination. Receptors were obtained from an adult in good health.

The count of this clone is one. This rearrangement joins TRBV6-1 to TRBJ1-2, with a tentative D call TRBD1 (6 bases). With 0 bases removed from V and 4 bases from J, the gap between germline ends came to 15 bases. The CDR3 sequence is 16 residues long. From germline, CDR1 is MNHNS and CDR2 SASEGT. The DNA of the CDR3 is TGTGCCAGCAGTGAAGCGTTAGGGGGGCCGCGCTATGGCTACACCTTC. Amino acid sequence: CASSEALGGPRYGYTF.

The CDR3: CASSLDSEQYF. The CDR3 coding sequence is TGTGCCAGCAGCTTAGACAGCGAGCAGTACTTC. This chain uses TRBV11-1 with TRBJ2-7; D call uncertain. Germline CDR1 SGHAT, CDR2 FQDESV (reference sequence). V lost 1 base and J 6 bases, leaving 4 bases between the germline ends. This CDR3 has 11 amino acids.

The gene calls are TRBV9 and TRBJ1-2; D possibly corresponds to TRBD1 (5 bases). Germline lookup yields CDR1 SGDLS and CDR2 YYNGEE. CDR3 length equals 16 residues. Trimming left V 0 bases short and J 8 bases short, with 20 bases between. The CDR3 DNA reads TGTGCCAGCAGCGTAGAGGGGAGGGAGGCTCCTTGGGGCTACACCTTC. Its translation: CASSVEGREAPWGYTF. Drawing the rest from reference TRBV9 and TRBJ1-2, the complete variable domain is DSGVTQTPKHLITATGQRVTLRCSPRSGDLSVYWYQQSLDQGLQFLIQYYNGEERAKGNILERFSAQQFPDLHSELNLSSLELGDSALYFCASSVEGREAPWGYTFGSGTRLTVV.

The chain carries TRBV7-8 and TRBJ1-2; D might be TRBD1 (6 bases). V shed 5 bases and J shed 1 base, with 8 bases lying between them. The CDR3 covers 13 residues. CDR1 is SGHVS, CDR2 FQNEAQ, per germline. The CDR3 DNA reads as TGTGCCAGCAGCCTGGACAGTAACTATGGCTACACCTTC. This translates into CASSLDSNYGYTF.

The chain links TRBV7-9 to TRBJ2-7; D perhaps matches TRBD2 (6 bases). Germline loops: CDR1 SEHNR, CDR2 FQNEAQ (reference sequence). V gave up 5 bases and J gave up 3 bases, with 11 bases separating them. This CDR3 contains 13 residues. The CDR3 reads CASSPPEGYEQYF. CDR3 bases: TGTGCCAGCAGCCCCCCGGAGGGCTACGAGCAGTACTTC.

The chain joins TRBV6-5 to TRBJ2-1; D possibly corresponds to TRBD2 (6 bases). The V gene's germline CDR1 is MNHEY and CDR2 SVGAGI. CDR3 length equals 15 residues. Trimming removed 0 bases from V and 3 bases from J, with 9 bases in between. DNA for the CDR3: TGTGCCAGCAGTTACTCGGGGACTTACTACAATGAGCAGTTCTTC. As protein: CASSYSGTYYNEQFF.

The chain has TRBV18 and TRBJ1-1; no clear D. Per germline, CDR1 KGHSH and CDR2 LQKENI. Trimming shortened V by 3 bases and J by 0 bases, and 11 bases separated the two germline ends. The CDR3 consists of 15 residues. The CDR3 region has the DNA TGTGCCAGCTCACCCCCCGGCGGGGTGAACACTGAAGCTTTCTTT. Its protein is CASSPPGGVNTEAFF.

Notes on this clone: The junction differs from germline at one of its ends, possibly a read error. The chain links TRBV5-1 to TRBJ2-1; 9 bases map to TRBD2. Germline V gene data show CDR1 as SGHRS and CDR2 as YFSETQ. This CDR3 has 16 amino acids. In DNA form, the CDR3 reads TGCGCCAGCAGCCCACCTGGGGCGGGAGGGTACATTGAGCAGTTCTTC. This gives the protein CASSPPGAGGYIEQFF.

The V gene is TRBV9, the J gene TRBJ1-2; no firm D call. From germline, CDR1 is SGDLS and CDR2 YYNGEE. With 3 bases removed from V and 7 bases from J, the gap between germline ends came to 10 bases. The CDR3 is 12 amino acids. CDR3 residues: CASSGAGSGYTF. CDR3 nucleotides: TGTGCCAGCAGCGGCGCGGGGTCTGGCTACACCTTC.

V and J are TRBV18 and TRBJ1-1, with 8 bases aligning to TRBD1. CDR3 size: 13 residues. With V trimmed by 6 bases and J by 4 bases, 4 bases remained unmatched. Germline values: CDR1 KGHSH, CDR2 LQKENI. DNA for the CDR3: TGTGCCAGCTCTCCAGGGGGCAGCACTGAAGCTTTCTTT. As protein: CASSPGGSTEAFF.

V usage is TRBV5-1 and J usage is TRBJ1-2; D remains ambiguous. The CDR3 is made up of 13 amino acids. With 0 bases removed from V and 6 bases from J, the gap between germline ends came to 9 bases. Germline CDR1 and CDR2: SGHRS and YFSETQ. CDR3 bases: TGCGCCAGCAGCTTGGCCGCGGACGATGGCTACACCTTC. It translates to CASSLAADDGYTF.

V usage is TRBV15 and J usage is TRBJ1-3; a possible D gene is TRBD1 (6 bases). The CDR3 spans 19 residues. Germline V CDR1 and CDR2: LNHNV, YYDKDF (reference sequence). V was pared by 1 base and J by 3 bases, with 22 bases between. The CDR3 region is CATSRGGRGSWISGNTIYF. The CDR3 nucleotides read TGTGCCACCAGCAGAGGGGGGCGGGGGTCGTGGATTAGTGGAAACACCATATATTTT.

Written as DNA, the CDR3 is TGTGCCAGCAGTGAAGCGATTGAGAGAAACTATGGCTACACCTTC. Translated, it gives CASSEAIERNYGYTF. The rearrangement uses TRBV6-1 and TRBJ1-2; no firm D call. Germline loops: CDR1 MNHNS, CDR2 SASEGT. There are 15 residues in the CDR3. V lost 0 bases and J 2 bases, leaving 10 bases between the germline ends.

The V and J genes are TRBV18 and TRBJ2-5; 9 nucleotides agree with TRBD1. The CDR3 is 16 residues long. Unmatched junction bases numbered 7, after V lost 3 bases and J lost 2 bases. Looked up from germline, CDR1 is KGHSH and CDR2 is LQKENI. CDR3 protein: CASSPIQGALQETQYF. As DNA, the CDR3 is TGTGCCAGCTCACCGATACAGGGGGCTTTACAAGAGACCCAGTACTTC.

V gene TRBV21-1 combines with J gene TRBJ1-1; the table's TRBD1 call for D was not verified on the DNA. TRBV21-1 is flagged as a pseudogene. The length of the CDR3 is 15 residues. DNA of the CDR3: TGTGCCAGCAGCCCTCACTACAGGGAAGGGACTGAAGCTTTCTTT. This codes for CASSPHYREGTEAFF.

V usage is TRBV7-3 and J usage is TRBJ2-1; 8 bases line up with TRBD2. V was clipped by 5 bases and J by 6 bases; unmatched bases: 9. Germline V lookup: CDR1 SGHTA, CDR2 FQGTGA. The CDR3 extends over 15 amino acids. The CDR3 nucleotides read TGTGCCAGCAGCCCAGGACTAGCTTCTACCAATGAGCAGTTCTTC. Amino acid sequence: CASSPGLASTNEQFF.

In its sample, this clone was seen once. This rearrangement joins TRBV11-3 to TRBJ2-1; D possibly uses TRBD1 or TRBD2 (5 bases each). The V and J ends lost 1 base and 9 bases respectively, with 10 bases between them. Germline loops: CDR1 SGHNT, CDR2 YENEEA. The CDR3 is 13 amino acids. This CDR3 is CASSLAGTGEQFF. In DNA, the CDR3 is TGTGCCAGCAGCTTAGCGGGGACGGGTGAGCAGTTCTTC.